These 8 T cell receptor beta chains originate from one sample sequenced in a study of blood T cell repertoires in COVID-19 (dated by TCRdb to the early 2020s). The library relied on the immunoSEQ multiplex PCR assay. TCRdb retrieved this table from immuneACCESS and kept in-frame rearrangements only. Not all clones are present; in checked studies, unresolved V genes account for under half, and no reason is known for the remainder. The sample data list some 80,000 clones, and about four fifths of these were observed just once. The ten largest account for about 5.4% of the sample. Sequenced sample: peripheral blood. Every receptor here comes from a woman over 75 with active or convalescent COVID-19.

V gene TRBV6-2 or TRBV6-3 combines with J gene TRBJ2-7; TRBD2 matches at 9 bases. CDR3 length: 15 amino acids. Trimming removed 0 bases from V and 6 bases from J; junction bases left unmatched: 6. CDR1 and CDR2 (germline): MNHEY, SVGEGT. The DNA of the CDR3 is TGTGCCAGCAGTTACTCTGCCCTAGCGGGATTCGAGCAGTACTTC. It codes for CASSYSALAGFEQYF.

V and J are TRBV10-1 and TRBJ2-7, with a weak D call TRBD1 (5 bases). This CDR3 region has 16 residues. V was shortened by 3 bases and J by 0 bases, with 15 bases between the two germline ends. Per germline, CDR1 WNHNN and CDR2 SYGVQD (reference sequence). The CDR3 region is CASSEGSAGRSYEQYF. CDR3 nucleotides: TGCGCCAGCAGTGAAGGTTCGGCAGGGCGCTCCTACGAGCAGTACTTC.

This chain links TRBV11-3 with TRBJ2-7; D gene unclear. Trimming pared 0 bases from V and 5 bases from J, leaving 8 bases between. The CDR3 contains 13 residues. The germline V gene has CDR1 SGHNT and CDR2 YENEEA. CDR3 protein: CASSLESRNEQYF. The CDR3 coding sequence is TGTGCCAGCAGCTTAGAGTCTAGGAACGAGCAGTACTTC.

The CDR3 DNA reads as TGCGCCAGCAGCAGCGCTAGCGGAGACGGCTACGAGCAGTACTTC. Encoded protein: CASSSASGDGYEQYF. The chain couples TRBV5-1 to TRBJ2-7; 7 bases agree with TRBD2. Germline loops: CDR1 SGHRS, CDR2 YFSETQ. V was clipped by 4 bases and J by 3 bases; unmatched bases: 10. This CDR3 spans 15 amino acids.

The rearrangement joins TRBV12-5 to TRBJ2-7; tentatively, D is TRBD2 (6 bases). With 4 bases removed from V and 1 base from J, the gap between germline ends came to 14 bases. This CDR3 spans 15 amino acids. CDR1 and CDR2 from the germline V gene are LGHNT and FRNRAP. As DNA, the CDR3 is TGTGCTAGTGGTTCAACCGGGACTGTGTCCTACGAGCAGTACTTC. It encodes CASGSTGTVSYEQYF.

The rearrangement joins TRBV27 to TRBJ2-5; the match to TRBD2 covers 11 bases. Trimming at V came to 4 bases and at J to 0 bases, leaving 19 bases not matched to a gene. There are 21 residues in the CDR3. Looked up from germline, CDR1 is MNHEY and CDR2 is SMNVEV (reference sequence). CDR3 in amino acids: CASSSPPRTSGLSLYQETQYF. DNA for the CDR3: TGTGCCAGCAGTTCCCCCCCCCGGACTAGCGGGCTCAGCTTATACCAAGAGACCCAGTACTTC.

A word on this clone: The junction departs from germline at one end; a sequencing error may be responsible. The J gene is TRBJ1-1, the V gene TRBV5-1; maybe TRBD1 (5 bases). CDR3 length equals 18 residues. The V gene's germline CDR1 is SGHRS and CDR2 YFSETQ. CDR3 residues: CASSLDVLGSRVKTEAFF. CDR3 nucleotide sequence: TGCGCCAGCAGCTTGGACGTATTAGGAAGCAGGGTGAAGACTGAAGCTTTCTTT.

This clone was found a few times. The J gene is TRBJ2-7, the V gene TRBV2; D is unresolved. This CDR3 is 12 amino acids long. The germline V gene encodes CDR1 SNHLY and CDR2 FYNNEI. The ends were cut back, 2 bases at V and 5 bases at J, with 7 bases in the middle. The CDR3 nucleotides read TGTGCCAGCAGTGAACTAATTGACGAGCAGTACTTC. Amino acids: CASSELIDEQYF. The full variable domain, rest sourced from reference TRBV2 and TRBJ2-7, is EPEVTQTPSHQVTQMGQEVILRCVPISNHLYFYWYRQILGQKVEFLVSFYNNEISEKSEIFDDQFSVERPDGSNFTLKIRSTKLEDSAMYFCASSELIDEQYFGPGTRLTVT.